These 13 T cell receptor beta chains share one sample of origin, sequenced in a study of metastatic and nonmetastatic thyroid tumors. TCRdb called clones again from the PCR reads with MiXCR. The table shows 7,500 to 9,500 clones, with about 25% occurring only once. Thyroid surgery took place with no prior treatment in any patient. Material: adjacent normal tissue. These receptors were taken from a female donor with papillary thyroid cancer or a benign thyroid nodule (not recorded which). Some clones in this sample may be carry-over from other donors' samples.

Only a few counts were recorded for this clone. The V and J genes are TRBV5-1 and TRBJ2-2; the D gene is possibly TRBD1 (6 bases). V dropped 4 bases and J dropped 1 base, with 11 bases sitting between them. Per the germline V gene, CDR1 is SGHRS and CDR2 is YFSETQ. The CDR3 extends over 15 amino acids. The CDR3 protein is CASSVSTGNTGELFF. Here the CDR3 DNA reads TGCGCCAGCAGCGTATCGACAGGGAACACCGGGGAGCTGTTTTTT.

The V and J genes are TRBV12-3 or TRBV12-4 and TRBJ1-1; TRBD1 aligns across 9 bases. With 5 bases clipped from V and 1 base from J, the junction kept 11 bases outside the gene matches. The CDR3 runs 17 residues. The CDR3 bases are TGTGCCAGCAGTCCGTGTACAGGGGGCGATGGGAACACTGAAGCTTTCTTT. This gives the protein CASSPCTGGDGNTEAFF.

The V call is TRBV6-1, the J call TRBJ2-1; weak D call: TRBD2 (6 bases). The CDR3 consists of 14 residues. V lost 3 bases and J lost 4, with 10 bases in between. Germline V gives CDR1 MNHNS, CDR2 SASEGT. The CDR3 DNA is TGTGCCAGCAGTGATCGGGGGTGTTACAATGAGCAGTTCTTC. Protein: CASSDRGCYNEQFF.

The J gene is TRBJ1-2, the V gene TRBV6-5; D not certain. This CDR3 is built from 13 residues. Trimming cost V 4 bases and J 6 bases, with 12 bases left between them. Germline CDR1 and CDR2: MNHEY and SVGAGI. CDR3 DNA sequence: TGTGCCAGCAGTTCAGGAGTCCTCAATGGCTACACCTTC. Amino acid sequence: CASSSGVLNGYTF.

Note on this clone: Since a much larger clone is just one base distant, this may be a read error. The CDR3 region has the DNA TGTGCCTGGAGTTTTGCGTTTAATGAAAAACTGTTTTTT. Protein product: CAWSFAFNEKLFF. The gene calls are TRBV30 and TRBJ1-4; D not certain. This CDR3 has 13 residues. The V gene lost 2 bases and the J gene lost 4 bases, with 8 bases spanning the gap. The germline CDR1 and CDR2 sequences are GTSNPN and SVGIG (reference sequence).

By share, this clone counts as medium-sized. The V and J genes are TRBV9 and TRBJ1-3; D perhaps matches TRBD1 (5 bases). Between the trimmed V and J ends, which lost 0 bases and 7 bases, there was a span of 11 bases. CDR3 size: 14 residues. Germline V gene sequence: CDR1 SGDLS, CDR2 YYNGEE. CDR3 coding DNA: TGTGCCAGCAGCGTAGAAGGGAAGGGGAACACCATATATTTT. Protein: CASSVEGKGNTIYF. Based on the CDR3 plus reference TRBV9 and TRBJ1-3, the full variable domain is DSGVTQTPKHLITATGQRVTLRCSPRSGDLSVYWYQQSLDQGLQFLIQYYNGEERAKGNILERFSAQQFPDLHSELNLSSLELGDSALYFCASSVEGKGNTIYFGEGSWLTVV.

A few counts support this clone. The rearrangement links TRBV6-1 to TRBJ2-2; tentative D call: TRBD2 (5 bases). The CDR3 extends over 13 amino acids. V was cut by 8 bases and J by 3 bases, with 10 bases left in between. The V gene's germline CDR1 is MNHNS and CDR2 SASEGT. As DNA, the CDR3 is TGTGCCAGCTCTGTGGGAGACACCGGGGAGCTGTTTTTT. Encoded protein: CASSVGDTGELFF.

This clone was seen only a few times. The chain combines TRBV12-3 or TRBV12-4 with TRBJ1-6, with D unclear. The V end lost 4 bases, the J end lost 5 bases, and 6 bases lay between the germline ends. The CDR3 covers 13 residues. The CDR3 here is CASSWADNSPLHF. CDR3 coding DNA: TGTGCCAGCAGTTGGGCCGATAATTCACCCCTCCACTTT.

This clone was picked up a small number of times. The rearrangement uses TRBV20-1 and TRBJ2-7; 7 bases match TRBD2. J gave up 3 bases and V 0 bases, and 5 bases lay outside the gene matches. The CDR3 sequence is 14 residues long. Germline V gene lookup returns CDR1 DFQATT and CDR2 SNEGSKA (reference sequence). The CDR3 coding sequence is TGCAGTGCTAGAGACCAGACTAGCAGCTACGAGCAGTACTTC. It is translated as CSARDQTSSYEQYF.

Points on this clone: Germline is not matched at one junction end, which may reflect a read error. The chain is built from TRBV6-2 or TRBV6-3 and TRBJ2-2; 7 nucleotides agree with TRBD1. Germline V CDR1 and CDR2: MNHEY, SVGEGT. CDR3 length: 14 amino acids. The CDR3, as DNA: TGTTCCAGCCCAAGGGACAGTAACACCCGGGAGCTGTTTTTT. It encodes CSSPRDSNTRELFF.

The J gene is TRBJ2-7, the V gene TRBV28; TRBD1 is a possible D gene (6 bases). Trimming removed 11 bases from V and 0 bases from J, with 23 bases in between. The CDR3 runs 16 residues. Germline V lookup: CDR1 MDHEN, CDR2 SYDVKM. Written as DNA, the CDR3 is TGTGCCGCCTGGGGGCCCCGGGCAGACAGCTCCTACGAGCAGTACTTC. The encoded protein is CAAWGPRADSSYEQYF.

V and J are TRBV6-6 and TRBJ2-3; either TRBD1 or TRBD2 may fit D (6 bases each). The CDR3 loop spans 17 amino acids. The germline gives CDR1 MNHNY, CDR2 SVGAGI (reference sequence). V lost 4 bases and J lost 1, with 18 bases in between. In DNA form, the CDR3 reads TGTGCCAGCAGTTCACTCGGGGGCGGGTCCGGCACAGATACGCAGTATTTT. Translating it yields CASSSLGGGSGTDTQYF.

This clone appeared a single time. This rearrangement joins TRBV11-1 to TRBJ2-2; D tentatively reads TRBD1 or TRBD2 (6 bases each). The V end lost 1 base, the J end lost 5 bases, and 11 bases lay between the germline ends. The germline CDR1 and CDR2 sequences are SGHAT and FQDESV (reference sequence). There are 15 residues in the CDR3. In nucleotides, the CDR3 is TGTGCCAGCAGCTTAGGGGGGGCCGGTACCGGGGAGCTGTTTTTT. It yields the protein CASSLGGAGTGELFF.